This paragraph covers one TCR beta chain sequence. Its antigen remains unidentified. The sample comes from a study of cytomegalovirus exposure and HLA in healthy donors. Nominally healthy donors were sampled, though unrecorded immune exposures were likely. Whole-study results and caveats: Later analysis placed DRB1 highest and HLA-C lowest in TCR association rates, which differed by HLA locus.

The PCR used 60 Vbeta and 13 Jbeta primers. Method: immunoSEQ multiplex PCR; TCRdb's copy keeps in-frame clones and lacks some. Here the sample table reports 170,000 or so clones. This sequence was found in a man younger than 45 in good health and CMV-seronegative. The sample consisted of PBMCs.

The CDR3 region is CASSAGVYNEQFF. In nucleotides, the CDR3 is TGTGCCAGCAGCGCCGGGGTATACAATGAGCAGTTCTTC. The V and J genes are TRBV5-8 and TRBJ2-1; weak D call: TRBD2 (5 bases). Trimming removed 4 bases at V and 4 bases at J, with 9 bases between. The CDR3 runs to 13 residues. From germline, CDR1 is SGHTS and CDR2 YDEGEE. The full variable domain, rest sourced from reference TRBV5-8 and TRBJ2-1, is EAGVTQSPTHLIKTRGQQATLRCSPISGHTSVYWYQQALGLGLQFLLWYDEGEERNRGNFPPRFSGRQFPNYSSELNVNALELEDSALYLCASSAGVYNEQFFGPGTRLTVL.